The 17 T cell receptor beta chains in this list originate from one sample, sequenced in a study of T cells after yellow fever vaccination. TCRdb re-called the 5' RACE reads through MiXCR, storing one row per CDR3 protein. The sample has around 250,000 distinct CDR3 sequences; about 7.1% are singletons. The source material was CD4+ T cells sorted from PBMCs, sampled 15 days after the yellow fever booster vaccination. The receptors come from a man aged 25 to 40 who received the YFV17D yellow fever vaccine.

The gene calls are TRBV6-5 and TRBJ2-5; D may be TRBD1 (5 bases). V was clipped by 2 bases and J by 2 bases, with 6 bases between them. The CDR3 covers 13 residues. Germline V lookup: CDR1 MNHEY, CDR2 SVGAGI. The DNA of the CDR3 is TGTGCCAGCAGTTACGACAGTCAAGAGACCCAGTACTTC. It is translated as CASSYDSQETQYF.

The chain has TRBV30 and TRBJ2-3; 11 positions match TRBD2. The junction had 5 bases not matched to a gene; V was cut back by 3 bases and J by 6 bases. CDR3 length equals 14 residues. CDR1 and CDR2 from the germline V gene are GTSNPN and SVGIG (reference sequence). Written as DNA, the CDR3 is TGTGCCTGGAGCCGTAGCGGGAGGGCCGATACGCAGTATTTT. As protein: CAWSRSGRADTQYF.

This clonotype came up a few times. The genes are TRBV5-5 and TRBJ2-7; 10 nucleotides align to TRBD1. V shed 0 bases, J shed 2 bases, and the junction held 2 bases outside the gene matches. CDR1 is SGHKS and CDR2 is YYEKEE in the germline V gene (reference sequence). The length of the CDR3 is 15 residues. DNA of the CDR3: TGTGCCAGCAGCTTGGTGGGGACAGGGGCCTACGAGCAGTACTTC. Amino acid sequence: CASSLVGTGAYEQYF.

This clonotype was seen only once. A single base separates this from a much larger clone, so it may be a read error. The V and J genes are TRBV7-2 and TRBJ2-5, with D unresolved. The V and J ends lost 7 bases and 2 bases respectively, with 14 bases between them. Germline-derived CDR1 and CDR2 are SGHTA and FQGNSA. This CDR3 is 14 amino acids long. The CDR3 reads CASIETVYQETQYF. The CDR3, as DNA: TGTGCCAGCATTGAAACGGTATATCAAGAGACCCAGTACTTC.

In this sample, this clonotype turned up a few times. The rearrangement links TRBV28 to TRBJ2-1, with 9 bases lining up with TRBD2. Germline CDR1 MDHEN, CDR2 SYDVKM. The J segment lost 4 bases and the V segment lost 2 bases, leaving 3 bases of the junction unmatched. The CDR3 totals 15 residues. The CDR3 DNA reads as TGTGCCAGCAGTTTAAGCGGGAGGTTGTACAATGAGCAGTTCTTC. Translated: CASSLSGRLYNEQFF.

This clonotype was detected many times. This sequence joins TRBV20-1 and TRBJ1-1, with a possible D match to TRBD1 (6 bases). Looked up from germline, CDR1 is DFQATT and CDR2 is SNEGSKA (reference sequence). CDR3 size: 12 residues. Trimming left V 2 bases short and J 8 bases short, with 12 bases between. Written as DNA, the CDR3 is TGCAGTGCTAGAATTTCCGGGACAGAAGCTTTCTTT. Amino acids: CSARISGTEAFF.

The chain has TRBV7-2 and TRBJ2-7; D not resolved. The CDR3 is made up of 17 amino acids. Per the germline V gene, CDR1 is SGHTA and CDR2 is FQGNSA. V was cut by 1 base and J by 2 bases, with 18 bases left in between. DNA for the CDR3: TGTGCCAGCAGCTTAGGGAACAGATATTTTACTACCTACGAGCAGTACTTC. Translating gives CASSLGNRYFTTYEQYF.

This clonotype occurred a few times. The CDR3 spells CASSYSAGPDEQYF. The CDR3 region has the DNA TGTGCCAGCAGTTACTCGGCAGGGCCGGACGAGCAGTACTTC. The gene calls are TRBV6-5 and TRBJ2-7; weak D call: TRBD1 (5 bases). Germline V CDR1 and CDR2: MNHEY, SVGAGI. The CDR3 length is 14 residues. V was cut by 0 bases and J by 5 bases, with 11 bases left in between.

There are many counts of this clonotype. The chain recombines TRBV10-3 with TRBJ2-5; no definite D call. The length of the CDR3 is 14 residues. Trimming took 2 bases from V and 2 from J, leaving 9 bases between them. CDR1 is ENHRY and CDR2 is SYGVKD in the germline V gene. The CDR3: CAISERIGQETQYF. The CDR3 DNA sequence: TGTGCCATCAGTGAGCGTATCGGTCAAGAGACCCAGTACTTC.

This chain uses TRBV20-1 with TRBJ2-6; D unclear. The CDR3 consists of 15 residues. The V and J ends lost 0 bases and 1 base respectively, with 7 bases between them. Germline loops: CDR1 DFQATT, CDR2 SNEGSKA (reference sequence). DNA for the CDR3: TGCAGTGCTAGAGAATCGGTATCTGGGGCCAACGTCCTGACTTTC. Its translation is CSARESVSGANVLTF.

The sample holds one count of this clonotype. The chain carries TRBV7-3 and TRBJ2-1; D is unclear. The germline gives CDR1 SGHTA, CDR2 FQGTGA. V shed 5 bases and J shed 3 bases, with 11 bases lying between them. CDR3 size: 14 residues. For the CDR3, the DNA is TGTGCCAGCAGCCCGATAGAGTACTACAATGAGCAGTTCTTC. It specifies CASSPIEYYNEQFF.

The J gene is TRBJ2-1, the V gene TRBV4-3; 10 positions agree with TRBD2. Germline V gene lookup returns CDR1 LGHNA and CDR2 YSLEER. Germline trimming cut 4 bases from V and 4 bases from J; bases unmatched to any gene: 10. The CDR3 has 17 amino acids. CDR3 loop: CASSPSPSGRGYNEQFF. The CDR3 bases are TGCGCCAGCAGCCCCTCCCCTAGCGGGAGAGGATACAATGAGCAGTTCTTC.

The table lists this clonotype with a few counts. Mismatch with germline at one junction end may stem from a read error. The J gene is TRBJ2-2, the V gene TRBV5-1; D call uncertain. Germline-derived CDR1 and CDR2 are SGHRS and YFSETQ. The CDR3 runs to 13 residues. The CDR3 DNA is TGCGCCAGCAGCTTGTCGGAAACCGCGGAGCTGTTTTTT. The encoded protein is CASSLSETAELFF.

This clonotype was detected a few times. V usage is TRBV7-2 and J usage is TRBJ1-6, with 9 bases identical to TRBD1. The CDR3 totals 14 residues. V lost 5 bases and J lost 8; bases outside the gene matches: 4. Germline lookup yields CDR1 SGHTA and CDR2 FQGNSA. CDR3 coding DNA: TGTGCCAGCAGCATACGGACAGGGGATTCACCCCTCCACTTT. It is translated as CASSIRTGDSPLHF.

Ten or more counts support this clonotype. The gene calls are TRBV20-1 and TRBJ2-3, with D perhaps TRBD2 (6 bases). Germline CDR1 is DFQATT and CDR2 is SNEGSKA (reference sequence). The CDR3 length is 16 residues. V lost 6 bases and J 0 bases, leaving 19 bases between the germline ends. The CDR3 bases are TGCAGTGCAACACTAGCCCTTGGCCCTAGCACAGATACGCAGTATTTT. Translation: CSATLALGPSTDTQYF.

The chain carries TRBV7-2 and TRBJ2-7, with 14 nucleotides matching TRBD2. The CDR3 is 17 residues long. Germline V gene data show CDR1 as SGHTA and CDR2 as FQGNSA. Trimming took 3 bases from V and 0 from J; bases not matched to a gene: 4. The CDR3 coding sequence is TGTGCCAGCAGCTTGCGGACTAGCGGGAGGAGCTCCTACGAGCAGTACTTC. Protein sequence: CASSLRTSGRSSYEQYF. Combining the CDR3 with reference TRBV7-2 and TRBJ2-7 gives the whole variable domain GAGVSQSPSNKVTEKGKDVELRCDPISGHTALYWYRQSLGQGLEFLIYFQGNSAPDKSGLPSDRFSAERTGGSVSTLTIQRTQQEDSAVYLCASSLRTSGRSSYEQYFGPGTRLTVT.

This clonotype was seen more than once but under ten times. The chain links TRBV20-1 to TRBJ2-2; 7 bases agree with TRBD2. With V trimmed by 6 bases and J by 4 bases, 11 bases remained unmatched. Per the germline V gene, CDR1 is DFQATT and CDR2 is SNEGSKA (reference sequence). The CDR3 extends over 15 amino acids. This CDR3 reads CSAQREGRATGELFF. CDR3 DNA: TGCAGTGCCCAAAGGGAGGGGCGCGCCACCGGGGAGCTGTTTTTT.